Listed here are 2 T cell receptor beta chains from one sample, sequenced in a study of OX40 agonist ivuxolimab in advanced cancers. Library construction relied on the immunoSEQ multiplex PCR assay. The table comes from immuneACCESS by way of TCRdb, which keeps in-frame sequences with V and J called. Part of the clones is missing from these tables; in studies checked, under half for an unresolved V gene and the rest for unknown reasons. The sample data list some 31,000 clones, and around four fifths of these were observed just once. The top ten clones comprise roughly 25% of the sample. This specimen consisted of CD4+ or CD8+ T cells sorted from blood, obtained in a trial of the OX40 agonist ivuxolimab. The receptors were gathered from an adult with an advanced solid tumor such as melanoma, head and neck, liver or kidney cancer.

The V and J genes are TRBV5-4 and TRBJ2-3; TRBD2 matches 11 bases. The CDR3 spans 16 residues. V shed 4 bases and J 5 bases; nucleotides not matched to a gene: 9. Looked up from germline, CDR1 is SGHNT and CDR2 is YYREEE (reference sequence). The CDR3 is CASSRSGGAPIDTQYF. The CDR3 bases are TGTGCCAGCAGCCGTAGCGGGGGGGCCCCAATAGATACGCAGTATTTT.

The V gene is TRBV28, the J gene TRBJ2-7; D not resolved. Trimming took off 5 bases at V and 4 bases at J, with 6 bases between the two ends. The CDR3 runs 11 residues. CDR1 and CDR2 (germline): MDHEN, SYDVKM. CDR3 region: CASSINYEQYF. DNA for the CDR3: TGTGCCAGCAGTATCAATTACGAGCAGTACTTC.